This paragraph covers one TCR beta chain sequence. Data came from immunoSEQ multiplex PCR; TCRdb stores just in-frame clones and leaves some out. The table records under 200,000 clones, about nine tenths of them present only once. The CDR3 covers 13 residues. Trimming shortened V by 6 bases and J by 3 bases, and 12 bases separated the two germline ends. CDR1 is ENHRY and CDR2 is SYGVKD in the germline V gene. This record belongs to a study of blood T cell repertoires in COVID-19. Sequencing was done on a sample of peripheral blood. This chain joins TRBV10-3 and TRBJ2-7; D unclear. The clonotype originates from a man aged 18 to 35 with active or convalescent COVID-19. The CDR3 reads CAIRPAPGYEQYF. The CDR3 DNA reads TGTGCCATCAGGCCGGCTCCGGGCTACGAGCAGTACTTC.